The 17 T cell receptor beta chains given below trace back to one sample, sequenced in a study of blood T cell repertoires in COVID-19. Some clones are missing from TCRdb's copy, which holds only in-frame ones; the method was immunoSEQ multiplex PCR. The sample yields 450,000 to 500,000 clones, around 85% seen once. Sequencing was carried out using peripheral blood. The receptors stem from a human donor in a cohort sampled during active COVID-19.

The DNA of the CDR3 is TGTGCCAGCAGCCCCCGTGGACAGGGGGCGGATGGCTACACCTTC. Translated: CASSPRGQGADGYTF. This chain joins TRBV9 and TRBJ1-2; 11 positions agree with TRBD1. Germline CDR1 and CDR2: SGDLS and YYNGEE. V lost 4 bases, J lost 6 bases, and 8 bases stayed unmatched. This CDR3 is built from 15 residues.

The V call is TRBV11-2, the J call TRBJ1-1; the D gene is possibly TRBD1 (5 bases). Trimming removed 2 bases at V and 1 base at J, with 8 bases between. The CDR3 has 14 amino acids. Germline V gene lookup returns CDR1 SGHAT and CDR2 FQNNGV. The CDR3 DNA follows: TGTGCCAGCAGCTTAATAGGGGCGAACACTGAAGCTTTCTTT. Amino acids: CASSLIGANTEAFF.

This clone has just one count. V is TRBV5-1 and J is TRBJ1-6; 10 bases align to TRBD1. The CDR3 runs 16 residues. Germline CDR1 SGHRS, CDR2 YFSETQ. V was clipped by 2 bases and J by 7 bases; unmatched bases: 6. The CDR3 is CASSLGTGAPNSPLHF. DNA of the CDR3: TGCGCCAGCAGCTTAGGGACAGGGGCCCCGAATTCACCCCTCCACTTT.

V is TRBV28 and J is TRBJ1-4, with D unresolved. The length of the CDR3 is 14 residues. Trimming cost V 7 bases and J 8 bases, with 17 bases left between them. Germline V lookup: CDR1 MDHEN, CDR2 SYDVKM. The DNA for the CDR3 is TGTGCCAGCATTTCGGGAGTAATGAAAGAAAAACTGTTTTTT. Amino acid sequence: CASISGVMKEKLFF.

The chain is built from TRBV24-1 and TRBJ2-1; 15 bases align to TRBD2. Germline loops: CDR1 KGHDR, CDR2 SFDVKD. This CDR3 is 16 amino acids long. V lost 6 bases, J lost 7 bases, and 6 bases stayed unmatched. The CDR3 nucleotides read TGTGCCACCAGTCAGGAGGGACTAGCGGGAGGAAATGAGCAGTTCTTC. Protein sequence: CATSQEGLAGGNEQFF.

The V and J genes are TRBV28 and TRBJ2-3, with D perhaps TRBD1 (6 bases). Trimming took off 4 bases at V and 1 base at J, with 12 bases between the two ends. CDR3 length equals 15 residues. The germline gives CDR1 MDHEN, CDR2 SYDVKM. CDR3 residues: CASSSQGIGTDTQYF. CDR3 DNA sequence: TGTGCCAGCAGTTCACAGGGTATCGGCACAGATACGCAGTATTTT.

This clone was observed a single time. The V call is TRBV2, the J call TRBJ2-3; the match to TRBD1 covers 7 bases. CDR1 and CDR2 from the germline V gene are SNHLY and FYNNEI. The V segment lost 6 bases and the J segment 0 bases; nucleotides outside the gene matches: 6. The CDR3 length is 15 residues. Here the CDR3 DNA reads TGTGCCAGCAGGCCTACGGGACAGAGCACAGATACGCAGTATTTT. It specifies CASRPTGQSTDTQYF.

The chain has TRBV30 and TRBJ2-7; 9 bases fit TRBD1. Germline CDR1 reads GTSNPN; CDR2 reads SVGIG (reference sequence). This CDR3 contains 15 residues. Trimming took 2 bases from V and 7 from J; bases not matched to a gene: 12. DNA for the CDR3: TGTGCCTGGAGTTCACAGGGGGCGCCGAGGAAAGAGCAGTACTTC. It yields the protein CAWSSQGAPRKEQYF.

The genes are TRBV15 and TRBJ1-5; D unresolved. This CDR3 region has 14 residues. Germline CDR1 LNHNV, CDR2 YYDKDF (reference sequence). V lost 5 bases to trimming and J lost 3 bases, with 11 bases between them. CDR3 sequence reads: CATSYRGDNQPQHF. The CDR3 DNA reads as TGTGCCACCAGCTACCGGGGTGACAATCAGCCCCAGCATTTT.

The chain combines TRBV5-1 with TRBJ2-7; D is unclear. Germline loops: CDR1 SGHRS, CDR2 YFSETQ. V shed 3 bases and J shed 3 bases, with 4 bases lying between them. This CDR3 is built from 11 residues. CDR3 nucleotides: TGCGCCAGCAGCTCACTCTACGAGCAGTACTTC. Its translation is CASSSLYEQYF.

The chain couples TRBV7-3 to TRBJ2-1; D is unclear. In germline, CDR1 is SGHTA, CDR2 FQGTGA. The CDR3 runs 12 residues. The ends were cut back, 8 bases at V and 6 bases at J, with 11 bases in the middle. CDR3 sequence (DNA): TGTGCCAGCGGGCAGTTCGCCAATGAGCAGTTCTTC. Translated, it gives CASGQFANEQFF.

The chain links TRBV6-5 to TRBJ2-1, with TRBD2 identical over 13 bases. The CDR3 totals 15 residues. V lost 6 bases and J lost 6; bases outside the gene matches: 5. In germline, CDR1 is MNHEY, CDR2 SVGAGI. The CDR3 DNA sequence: TGTGCCAGCAGACCGGGACTAGCGGGGTTCAATGAGCAGTTCTTC. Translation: CASRPGLAGFNEQFF.

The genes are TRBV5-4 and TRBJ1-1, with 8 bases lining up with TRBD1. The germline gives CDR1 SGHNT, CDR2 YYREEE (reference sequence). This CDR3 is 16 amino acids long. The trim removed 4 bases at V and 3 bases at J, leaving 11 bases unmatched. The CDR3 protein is CASSVYRGEVDTEAFF. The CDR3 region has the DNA TGTGCCAGCAGCGTCTACAGGGGGGAGGTGGACACTGAAGCTTTCTTT.

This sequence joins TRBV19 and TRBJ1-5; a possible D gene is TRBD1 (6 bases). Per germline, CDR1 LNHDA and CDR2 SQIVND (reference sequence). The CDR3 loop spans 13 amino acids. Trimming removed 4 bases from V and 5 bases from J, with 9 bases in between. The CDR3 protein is CASSTTGDQPQHF. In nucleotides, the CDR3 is TGTGCCAGTAGTACGACAGGAGATCAGCCCCAGCATTTT.

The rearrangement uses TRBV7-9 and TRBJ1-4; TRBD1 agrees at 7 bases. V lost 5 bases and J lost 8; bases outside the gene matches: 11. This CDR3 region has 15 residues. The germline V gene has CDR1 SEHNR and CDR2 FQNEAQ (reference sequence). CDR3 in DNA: TGTGCCAGCAGCAGTAGACAGGGCTTAATGGAAAAACTGTTTTTT. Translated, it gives CASSSRQGLMEKLFF.

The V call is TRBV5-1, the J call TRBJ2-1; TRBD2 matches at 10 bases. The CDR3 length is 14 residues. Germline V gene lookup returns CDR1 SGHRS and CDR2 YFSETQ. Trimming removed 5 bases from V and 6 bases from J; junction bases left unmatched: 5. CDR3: CASREAGGGNEQFF. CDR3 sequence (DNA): TGCGCCAGCAGAGAAGCGGGAGGGGGCAATGAGCAGTTCTTC.

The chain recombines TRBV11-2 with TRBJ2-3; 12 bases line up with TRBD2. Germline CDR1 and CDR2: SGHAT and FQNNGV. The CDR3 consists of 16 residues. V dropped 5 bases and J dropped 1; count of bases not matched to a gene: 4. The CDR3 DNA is TGTGCCAGCAGCAGACTAGCGGGAGTTGGCACAGATACGCAGTATTTT. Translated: CASSRLAGVGTDTQYF.